The 8 T cell receptor beta chains given below trace back to one sample, sequenced in a study of blood T cell repertoires in COVID-19. Sequencing used immunoSEQ multiplex PCR; TCRdb keeps in-frame clones, though not all of them. Of 130,000 or so clones detected, about 89% appear once; the ten largest clones hold about 17%. Sequences were obtained from peripheral blood. Receptors originate from a man aged 50 to 59 with active or convalescent COVID-19.

This clone was seen just once. The chain combines TRBV5-1 with TRBJ2-3, with 9 bases that match TRBD1. The CDR3 is made up of 17 amino acids. The V gene end was trimmed by 5 bases and the J gene end by 4 bases; junction bases not matched to a gene: 14. The germline gives CDR1 SGHRS, CDR2 YFSETQ. CDR3 in DNA: TGCGCCAGCAGAACCGGGACAGGGTTCTTGGGCGCAGATACGCAGTATTTT. This gives the protein CASRTGTGFLGADTQYF.

J is TRBJ2-3 and V is TRBV24-1, with TRBD1 matching over 8 bases. Per the germline V gene, CDR1 is KGHDR and CDR2 is SFDVKD. V shed 0 bases, J shed 5 bases, and the junction held 15 bases outside the gene matches. The CDR3 length is 19 residues. The CDR3 bases are TGTGCCACCAGTGATTTGTGGTACAGGGGGTCGGAGCAGGGAGATACGCAGTATTTT. As protein: CATSDLWYRGSEQGDTQYF.

The chain couples TRBV18 to TRBJ1-3, with D possibly being TRBD1 (6 bases). Looked up from germline, CDR1 is KGHSH and CDR2 is LQKENI. Trimming cost V 3 bases and J 0 bases, with 12 bases left between them. This CDR3 spans 16 amino acids. Here the CDR3 reads CASSPMTGYSGNTIYF. As DNA, the CDR3 is TGTGCCAGCTCACCGATGACAGGTTACTCTGGAAACACCATATATTTT.

The rearrangement uses TRBV6-5 and TRBJ2-3; 8 bases fit TRBD1. The V gene's germline CDR1 is MNHEY and CDR2 SVGAGI. V shed 7 bases and J 5 bases; nucleotides not matched to a gene: 8. This CDR3 comprises 14 residues. This CDR3 is CASNTQGARDTQYF. The CDR3 DNA reads TGTGCCAGCAATACTCAGGGGGCAAGAGATACGCAGTATTTT.

V and J are TRBV29-1 and TRBJ2-5; 7 positions agree with TRBD2. Germline CDR1 is SQVTM and CDR2 is ANQGSEA. The CDR3 extends over 14 amino acids. The junction had 6 bases not matched to a gene; V was cut back by 3 bases and J by 2 bases. The CDR3 here is CSVDLAGEQETQYF. DNA for the CDR3: TGCAGCGTTGACTTGGCGGGGGAGCAAGAGACCCAGTACTTC.

The chain is built from TRBV4-1 and TRBJ2-3, with D perhaps matching TRBD1 (5 bases). The ends were cut back, 1 base at V and 1 base at J, with 6 bases in the middle. This CDR3 comprises 14 residues. The germline gives CDR1 MGHRA, CDR2 YSYEKL. CDR3 coding DNA: TGCGCCAGCAGCCAAGTACAGGGCACAGATACGCAGTATTTT. Translating it yields CASSQVQGTDTQYF.

The chain joins TRBV5-1 to TRBJ2-3; TRBD2 matches at 12 bases. There are 19 residues in the CDR3. With V trimmed by 3 bases and J by 5 bases, 16 bases remained unmatched. Germline values: CDR1 SGHRS, CDR2 YFSETQ. The CDR3 loop reads CASSWNLAGGLIGGDTQYF. Here the CDR3 DNA reads TGCGCCAGCAGCTGGAACCTAGCGGGAGGGCTAATAGGGGGAGATACGCAGTATTTT.

V gene TRBV3-1 (or the pseudogene TRBV3-2) combines with J gene TRBJ1-6, with 8 bases matching TRBD1. There are 15 residues in the CDR3. Trimming took 4 bases from V and 8 from J; bases not matched to a gene: 7. Germline V gene sequence: CDR1 LGHDT, CDR2 YNNKEL (reference sequence). CDR3 protein: CASSLRTGTYSPLHF. Written as DNA, the CDR3 is TGTGCCAGCAGCCTAAGGACAGGGACTTATTCACCCCTCCACTTT.